A single sample gave rise to the 6 T cell receptor beta chains below, sequenced in a study of T-cell memory formation after mild COVID-19. TCRdb reprocessed the 5' RACE reads with MiXCR, giving one entry per CDR3 protein. The sample comprises roughly 300,000 distinct CDR3 sequences, approximately 8.4% of which are singletons, and about 20% rests with the top ten. The sample taken for sequencing was PBMCs or a T cell subset sorted from them (not recorded which). Source of these receptors: a young man who had mild COVID-19 (a few samples of this study predate the infection). Cell type and time point are not known.

A few counts support this clonotype. The genes are TRBV20-1 and TRBJ2-5; weak D call: TRBD2 (7 bases). Trimming removed 0 bases at V and 4 bases at J, with 21 bases between. Germline V gene data show CDR1 as DFQATT and CDR2 as SNEGSKA (reference sequence). This CDR3 is 17 amino acids long. CDR3 sequence (DNA): TGCAGTGCTAGAGATCTCACTGAGGGGGGGCCAGGAGAGACCCAGTACTTC. This codes for CSARDLTEGGPGETQYF.

This clonotype was seen a handful of times. V usage is TRBV27 and J usage is TRBJ2-5; D gene uncertain. V was cut by 3 bases and J by 5 bases, with 22 bases left in between. This CDR3 comprises 17 residues. Germline V lookup: CDR1 MNHEY, CDR2 SMNVEV (reference sequence). CDR3 region: CASSFVEPGPSRETQYF. Here the CDR3 DNA reads TGTGCCAGCAGTTTTGTTGAGCCCGGGCCCTCGCGGGAGACCCAGTACTTC.

The V call is TRBV4-1, the J call TRBJ1-2, with no clear D. The CDR3 is made up of 14 amino acids. V was trimmed by 0 bases and J by 4 bases, leaving 9 bases between them. Per germline, CDR1 MGHRA and CDR2 YSYEKL. CDR3 region: CASSQEGIRYGYTF. Written as DNA, the CDR3 is TGCGCCAGCAGCCAAGAGGGAATTCGCTATGGCTACACCTTC.

The chain recombines TRBV5-1 with TRBJ1-2; no clear D gene. The germline CDR1 and CDR2 sequences are SGHRS and YFSETQ. The CDR3 is made up of 13 amino acids. V dropped 0 bases and J dropped 4 bases, with 7 bases sitting between them. CDR3 bases: TGCGCCAGCAGCTTGGCAAGCGCCTATGGCTACACCTTC. Its protein is CASSLASAYGYTF.

In its sample, this clonotype was seen many times. The chain combines TRBV6-5 with TRBJ2-1, with D tentatively TRBD1 (6 bases). Germline V gene sequence: CDR1 MNHEY, CDR2 SVGAGI. The V gene lost 8 bases and the J gene lost 9 bases, with 14 bases spanning the gap. The CDR3 sequence is 12 residues long. The DNA for the CDR3 is TGTGCCAGCGGACCCAGGGGTAGTGAGCAGTTCTTC. Its translation is CASGPRGSEQFF.

This clonotype occurred a few times. J is TRBJ2-7 and V is TRBV11-2; TRBD2 matches at 9 bases. Germline V gene lookup returns CDR1 SGHAT and CDR2 FQNNGV. The CDR3 extends over 14 amino acids. The trim removed 1 base at V and 3 bases at J, leaving 1 base unmatched. In DNA form, the CDR3 reads TGTGCCAGCAGCTTAGGTAGCGGGGGCTACGAGCAGTACGTC. It specifies CASSLGSGGYEQYV.